This record concerns one T cell receptor beta chain sequence. These data come from a study of beta chain features in type 1 diabetes. Losses at the gene ends were 7 bases for V and 6 bases for J; bases not matched to a gene: 21. This CDR3 contains 17 residues. Looked up from germline, CDR1 is SGHDN and CDR2 is FVKESK. As every portion of the isolated RNA was reverse transcribed, the sequencing read expressed TCRB transcripts. TCRdb keeps only in-frame clones here, not all; method: immunoSEQ multiplex PCR. The table has some 500,000 clones, 10% to 12% seen once; the top ten hold 0.046%. Sequencing input: naive CD4+ T cells from blood. This chain joins TRBV14 and TRBJ2-7; 7 nucleotides match TRBD2. The receptor's source is a young woman in good health. The chain's CDR3 is CASTWDLLLVGGSEQYV. In DNA form, the CDR3 reads TGTGCCAGCACATGGGATTTATTGCTTGTAGGCGGGAGCGAGCAGTACGTC.